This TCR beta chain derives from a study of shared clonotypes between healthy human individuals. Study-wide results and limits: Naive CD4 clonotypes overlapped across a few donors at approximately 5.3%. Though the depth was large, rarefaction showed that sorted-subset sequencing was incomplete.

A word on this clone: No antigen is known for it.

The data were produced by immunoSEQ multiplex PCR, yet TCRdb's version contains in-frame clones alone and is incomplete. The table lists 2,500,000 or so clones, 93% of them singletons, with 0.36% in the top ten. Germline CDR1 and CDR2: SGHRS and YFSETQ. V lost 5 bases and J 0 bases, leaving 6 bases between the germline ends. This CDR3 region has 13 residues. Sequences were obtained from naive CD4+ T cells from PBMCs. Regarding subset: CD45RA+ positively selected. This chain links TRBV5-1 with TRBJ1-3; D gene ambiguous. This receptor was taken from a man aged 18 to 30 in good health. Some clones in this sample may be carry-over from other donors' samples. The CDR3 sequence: CASRSSSGNTIYF. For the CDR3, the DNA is TGCGCCAGCAGGTCGAGCTCTGGAAACACCATATATTTT.